This T cell receptor beta chain was identified in a study of blood T cell repertoires in COVID-19. Sequencing used immunoSEQ multiplex PCR; TCRdb keeps in-frame clones, though not all of them. The sample carries roughly 390,000 clones, roughly 85% recorded once. This CDR3 contains 13 residues. Germline V gene sequence: CDR1 LNHDA, CDR2 SQIVND (reference sequence). Trimming pared 10 bases from V and 0 bases from J, leaving 13 bases between. The chain combines TRBV19 with TRBJ2-7; perhaps TRBD1 as D (6 bases). The source material was peripheral blood. This TCR derives from a woman between 18 and 29 years old with acute or convalescent COVID-19. The CDR3 coding sequence is TGTGCCAACCGACAGGTAAGCTCCTACGAGCAGTACTTC. The encoded protein is CANRQVSSYEQYF.